This T cell receptor (beta chain) appears in the sequencing data of a study of blood T cells in healthy people across ages. Whole-study findings and limits: It was held that diversity estimates obtained from one million T cells represented underestimates.

A word on this clonotype: As yet, its antigen is unknown.

Using a J-beta primer mix together with a sample-barcoded 5' primer, a second PCR was run for roughly 7 to 12 cycles. One entry per CDR3 protein, called by TCRdb with MiXCR from the 5' RACE reads. The sample includes about 780,000 distinct CDR3 sequences, about 46% of them seen just once. The clonotype comes from a man older than 75 in good health. Sequencing was done on a sample of blood.

CDR3 sequence reads: CSARGPGALAYNEQFF. The CDR3 DNA reads as TGCAGTGCTAGAGGTCCCGGGGCCTTGGCCTACAATGAGCAGTTCTTC. This chain links TRBV20-1 with TRBJ2-1, with D perhaps assigned TRBD1 or TRBD2 (5 bases each). V shed 1 base and J shed 2 bases, with 15 bases lying between them. The CDR3 runs 16 residues. Germline-derived CDR1 and CDR2 are DFQATT and SNEGSKA (reference sequence).